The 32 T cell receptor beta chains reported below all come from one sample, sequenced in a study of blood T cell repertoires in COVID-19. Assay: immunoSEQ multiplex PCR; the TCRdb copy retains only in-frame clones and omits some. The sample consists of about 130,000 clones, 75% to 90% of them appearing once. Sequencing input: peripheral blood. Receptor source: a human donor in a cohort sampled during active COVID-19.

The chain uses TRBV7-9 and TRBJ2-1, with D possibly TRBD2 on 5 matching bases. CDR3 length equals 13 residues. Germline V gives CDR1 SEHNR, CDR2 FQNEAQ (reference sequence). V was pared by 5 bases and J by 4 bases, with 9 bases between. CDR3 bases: TGTGCCAGCAGCCCACCGGGATACAATGAGCAGTTCTTC. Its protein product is CASSPPGYNEQFF. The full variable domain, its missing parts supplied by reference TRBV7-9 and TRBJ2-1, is DTGVSQNPRHKITKRGQNVTFRCDPISEHNRLYWYRQTLGQGPEFLTYFQNEAQLEKSRLLSDRFSAERPKGSFSTLEIQRTEQGDSAMYLCASSPPGYNEQFFGPGTRLTVL.

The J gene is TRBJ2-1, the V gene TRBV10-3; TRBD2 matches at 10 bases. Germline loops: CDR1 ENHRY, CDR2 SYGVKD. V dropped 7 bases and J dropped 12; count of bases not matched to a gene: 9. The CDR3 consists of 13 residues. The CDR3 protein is CAIKQREGQTQFF. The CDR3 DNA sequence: TGTGCCATCAAACAGCGGGAGGGCCAGACGCAGTTCTTC.

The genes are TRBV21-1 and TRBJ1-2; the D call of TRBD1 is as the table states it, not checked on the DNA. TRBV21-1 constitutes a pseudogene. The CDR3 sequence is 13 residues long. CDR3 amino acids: CASSKLGQYGYTF. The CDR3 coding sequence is TGTGCCAGCAGCAAATTGGGACAGTATGGCTACACCTTC.

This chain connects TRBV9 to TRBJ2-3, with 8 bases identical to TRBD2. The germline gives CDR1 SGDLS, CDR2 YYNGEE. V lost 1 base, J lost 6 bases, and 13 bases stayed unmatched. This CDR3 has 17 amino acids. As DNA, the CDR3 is TGTGCCAGCAGCGTATTTGAACTAGCGGTCAAGGGGGATACGCAGTATTTT. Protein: CASSVFELAVKGDTQYF.

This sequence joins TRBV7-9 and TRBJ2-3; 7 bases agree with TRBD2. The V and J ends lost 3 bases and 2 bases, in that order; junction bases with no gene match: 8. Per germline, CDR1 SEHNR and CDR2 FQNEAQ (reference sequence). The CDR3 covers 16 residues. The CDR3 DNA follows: TGTGCCAGCAGCTTCGGGGGGATGGGGTTCACAGATACGCAGTATTTT. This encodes CASSFGGMGFTDTQYF.

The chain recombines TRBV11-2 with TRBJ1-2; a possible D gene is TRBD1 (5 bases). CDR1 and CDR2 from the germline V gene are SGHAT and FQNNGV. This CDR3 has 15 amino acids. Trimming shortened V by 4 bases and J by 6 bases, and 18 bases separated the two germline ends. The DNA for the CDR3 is TGTGCCAGCAGCTCCAGAACAGGAAACCCGAATGGCTACACCTTC. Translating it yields CASSSRTGNPNGYTF.

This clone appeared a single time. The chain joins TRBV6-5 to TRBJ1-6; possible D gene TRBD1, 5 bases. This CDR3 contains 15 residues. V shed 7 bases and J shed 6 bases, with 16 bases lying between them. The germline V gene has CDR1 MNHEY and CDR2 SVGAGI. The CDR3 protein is CASKEGTTSNSPLHF. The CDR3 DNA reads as TGTGCCAGCAAGGAAGGGACTACCTCTAATTCACCCCTCCACTTT.

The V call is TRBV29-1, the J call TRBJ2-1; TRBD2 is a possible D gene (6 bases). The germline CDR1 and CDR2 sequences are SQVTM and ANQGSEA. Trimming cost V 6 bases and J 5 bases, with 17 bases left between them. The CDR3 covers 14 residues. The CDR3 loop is CSVRASVNNNEQFF. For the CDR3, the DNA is TGCAGCGTCCGAGCTAGCGTCAACAACAATGAGCAGTTCTTC.

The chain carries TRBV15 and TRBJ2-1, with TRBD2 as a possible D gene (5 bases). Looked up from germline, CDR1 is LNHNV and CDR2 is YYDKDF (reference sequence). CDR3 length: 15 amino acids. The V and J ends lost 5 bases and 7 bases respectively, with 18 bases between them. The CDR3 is CATSPSPGETNEQFF. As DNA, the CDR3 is TGTGCCACCAGCCCGTCACCCGGGGAGACGAATGAGCAGTTCTTC.

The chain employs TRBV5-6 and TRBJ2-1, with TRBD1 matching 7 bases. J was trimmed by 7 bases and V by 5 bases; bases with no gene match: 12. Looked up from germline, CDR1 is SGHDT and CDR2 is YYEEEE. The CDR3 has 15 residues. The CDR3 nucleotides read TGTGCCAGCAGTCGACTTACAGGGGATCTGAATGAGCAGTTCTTC. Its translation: CASSRLTGDLNEQFF.

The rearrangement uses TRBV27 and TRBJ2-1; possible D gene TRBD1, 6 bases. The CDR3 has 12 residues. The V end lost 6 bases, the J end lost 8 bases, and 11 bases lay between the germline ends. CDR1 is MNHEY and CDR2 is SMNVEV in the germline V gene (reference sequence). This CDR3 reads CASRTGLDEQFF. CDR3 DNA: TGTGCCAGCAGAACAGGGCTCGATGAGCAGTTCTTC.

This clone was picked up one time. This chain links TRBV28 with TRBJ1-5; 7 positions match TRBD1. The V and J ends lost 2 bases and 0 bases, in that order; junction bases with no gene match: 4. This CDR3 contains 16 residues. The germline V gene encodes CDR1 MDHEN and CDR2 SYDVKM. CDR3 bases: TGTGCCAGCAGTTTACTACAGGGGATTAGCAATCAGCCCCAGCATTTT. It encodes CASSLLQGISNQPQHF. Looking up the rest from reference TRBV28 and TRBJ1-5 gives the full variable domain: DVKVTQSSRYLVKRTGEKVFLECVQDMDHENMFWYRQDPGLGLRLIYFSYDVKMKEKGDIPEGYSVSREKKERFSLILESASTNQTSMYLCASSLLQGISNQPQHFGDGTRLSIL.

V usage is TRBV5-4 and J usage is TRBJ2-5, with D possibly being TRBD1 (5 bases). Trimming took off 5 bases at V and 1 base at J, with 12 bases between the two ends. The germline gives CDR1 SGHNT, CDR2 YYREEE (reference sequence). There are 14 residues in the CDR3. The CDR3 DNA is TGTGCCAGCAGACCGACAGCTTTCCAAGAGACCCAGTACTTC. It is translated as CASRPTAFQETQYF.

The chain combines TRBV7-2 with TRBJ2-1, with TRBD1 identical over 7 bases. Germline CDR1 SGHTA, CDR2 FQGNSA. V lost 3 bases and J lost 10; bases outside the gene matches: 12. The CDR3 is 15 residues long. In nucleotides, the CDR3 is TGTGCCAGCAGCTTCCGACAGGGTCTTTCTAAGGAGCAGTTCTTC. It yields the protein CASSFRQGLSKEQFF.

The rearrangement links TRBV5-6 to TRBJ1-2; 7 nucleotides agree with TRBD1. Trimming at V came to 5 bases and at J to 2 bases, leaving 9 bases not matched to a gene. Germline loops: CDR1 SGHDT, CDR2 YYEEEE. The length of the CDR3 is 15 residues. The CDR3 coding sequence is TGTGCCAGCAGAATGGAACAGGGGCGCAACTATGGCTACACCTTC. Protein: CASRMEQGRNYGYTF.

CDR3 DNA sequence: TGCGCCAGCAGCCAAGAGCTACCCCCACCGGCAGATACGCAGTATTTT. The encoded protein is CASSQELPPPADTQYF. V and J are TRBV4-1 and TRBJ2-3; D gene unclear. The CDR3 totals 16 residues. Trimming left V 0 bases short and J 4 bases short, with 14 bases between. Germline values: CDR1 MGHRA, CDR2 YSYEKL.

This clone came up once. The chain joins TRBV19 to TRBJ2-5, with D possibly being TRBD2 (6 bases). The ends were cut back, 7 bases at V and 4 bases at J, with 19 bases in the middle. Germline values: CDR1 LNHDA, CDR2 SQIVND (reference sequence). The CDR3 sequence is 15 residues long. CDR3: CASIQTGAPGETQYF. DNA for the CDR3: TGTGCCAGTATCCAGACGGGAGCTCCGGGAGAGACCCAGTACTTC.

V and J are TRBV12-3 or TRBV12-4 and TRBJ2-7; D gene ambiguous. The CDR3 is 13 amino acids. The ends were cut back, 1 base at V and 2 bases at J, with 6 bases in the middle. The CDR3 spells CASSLVGPYEQYV. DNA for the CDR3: TGTGCCAGCAGTTTAGTTGGCCCCTACGAGCAGTACGTC.

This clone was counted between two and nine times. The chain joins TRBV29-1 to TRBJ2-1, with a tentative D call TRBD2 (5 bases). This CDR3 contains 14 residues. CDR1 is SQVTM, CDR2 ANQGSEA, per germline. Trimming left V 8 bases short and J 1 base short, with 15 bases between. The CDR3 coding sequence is TGCAGCACTGCGCGGACTGGGTCCTACAATGAGCAGTTCTTC. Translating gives CSTARTGSYNEQFF.

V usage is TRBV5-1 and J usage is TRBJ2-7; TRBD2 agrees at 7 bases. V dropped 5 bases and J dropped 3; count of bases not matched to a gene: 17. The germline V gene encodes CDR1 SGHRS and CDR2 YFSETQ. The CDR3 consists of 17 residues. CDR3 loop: CASRAPRGTAGLYEQYF. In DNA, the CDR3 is TGCGCCAGCAGAGCACCGCGGGGGACGGCGGGACTCTACGAGCAGTACTTC.

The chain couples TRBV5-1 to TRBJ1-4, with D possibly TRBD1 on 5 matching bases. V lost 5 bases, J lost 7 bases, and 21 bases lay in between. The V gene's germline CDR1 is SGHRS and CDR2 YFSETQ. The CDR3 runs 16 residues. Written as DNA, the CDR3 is TGCGCCAGCAGTCCTCTTACCCAGGGAGGCGGTGAAAAACTGTTTTTT. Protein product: CASSPLTQGGGEKLFF.

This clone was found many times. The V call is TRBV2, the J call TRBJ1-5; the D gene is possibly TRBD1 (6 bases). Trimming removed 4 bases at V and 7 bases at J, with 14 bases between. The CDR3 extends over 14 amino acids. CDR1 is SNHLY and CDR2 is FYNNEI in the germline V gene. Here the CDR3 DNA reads TGTGCCAGCAGTGGAGTCAGGGGTGGCCAGCCCCAGCATTTT. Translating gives CASSGVRGGQPQHF.

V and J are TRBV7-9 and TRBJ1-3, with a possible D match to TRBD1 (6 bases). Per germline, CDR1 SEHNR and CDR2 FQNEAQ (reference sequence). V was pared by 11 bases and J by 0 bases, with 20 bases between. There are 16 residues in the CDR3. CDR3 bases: TGTGCCGTTCCTCGGGACACACTCAGCTCTGGAAACACCATATATTTT. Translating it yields CAVPRDTLSSGNTIYF.

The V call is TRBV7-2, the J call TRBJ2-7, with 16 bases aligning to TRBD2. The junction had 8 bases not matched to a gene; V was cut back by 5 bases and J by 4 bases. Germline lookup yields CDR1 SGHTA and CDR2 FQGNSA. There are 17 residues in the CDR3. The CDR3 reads CASSPGLAGGPYYEQYF. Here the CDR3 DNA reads TGTGCCAGCAGCCCGGGACTAGCGGGGGGGCCGTATTACGAGCAGTACTTC.

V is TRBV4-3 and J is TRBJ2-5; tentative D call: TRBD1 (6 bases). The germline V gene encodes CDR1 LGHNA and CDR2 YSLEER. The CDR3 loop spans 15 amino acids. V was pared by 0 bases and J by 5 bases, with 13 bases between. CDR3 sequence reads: CASSQERQGMETQYF. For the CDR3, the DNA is TGCGCCAGCAGCCAAGAGCGGCAGGGGATGGAGACCCAGTACTTC.

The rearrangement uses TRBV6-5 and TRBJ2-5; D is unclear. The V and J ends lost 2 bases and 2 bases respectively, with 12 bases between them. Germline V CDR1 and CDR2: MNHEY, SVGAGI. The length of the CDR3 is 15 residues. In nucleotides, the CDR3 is TGTGCCAGCAGTTACGGGTTTGGGCAGCAAGAGACCCAGTACTTC. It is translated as CASSYGFGQQETQYF.

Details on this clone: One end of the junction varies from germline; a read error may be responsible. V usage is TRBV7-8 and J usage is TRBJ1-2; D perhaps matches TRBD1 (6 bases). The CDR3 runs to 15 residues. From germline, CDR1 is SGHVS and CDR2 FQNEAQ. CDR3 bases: TGTGCCAGCACCTTAGGGTTGGGGGCAGTGGGTGGCTACACCTTC. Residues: CASTLGLGAVGGYTF.

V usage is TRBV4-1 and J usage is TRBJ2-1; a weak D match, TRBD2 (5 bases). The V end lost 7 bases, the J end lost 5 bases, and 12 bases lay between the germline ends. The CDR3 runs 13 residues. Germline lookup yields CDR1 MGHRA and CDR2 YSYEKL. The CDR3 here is CASKAWGDNEQFF. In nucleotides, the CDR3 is TGCGCCAGCAAGGCATGGGGAGACAATGAGCAGTTCTTC.

The CDR3 DNA reads as TGTGCCAGCAGCTTAGCGGTAGCAGGGGGCTCCGGGGCCAACGTCCTGACTTTC. It codes for CASSLAVAGGSGANVLTF. The chain recombines TRBV7-2 with TRBJ2-6; the match to TRBD1 covers 8 bases. CDR1 and CDR2 from the germline V gene are SGHTA and FQGNSA. This CDR3 comprises 18 residues. Germline trimming cut 0 bases from V and 4 bases from J; bases unmatched to any gene: 8.

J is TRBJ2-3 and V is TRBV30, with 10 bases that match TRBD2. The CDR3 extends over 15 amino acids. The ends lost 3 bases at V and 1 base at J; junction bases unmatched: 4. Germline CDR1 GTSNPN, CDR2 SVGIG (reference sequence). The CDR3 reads CAWSSGRAGTDTQYF. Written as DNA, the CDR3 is TGTGCCTGGAGCAGCGGGAGGGCGGGCACAGATACGCAGTATTTT.

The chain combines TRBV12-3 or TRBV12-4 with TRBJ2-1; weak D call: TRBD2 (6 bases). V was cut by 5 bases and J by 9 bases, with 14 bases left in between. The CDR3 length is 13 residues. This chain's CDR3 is CASSRLPGGEQFF. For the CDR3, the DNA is TGTGCCAGCAGTCGACTACCCGGGGGTGAGCAGTTCTTC.

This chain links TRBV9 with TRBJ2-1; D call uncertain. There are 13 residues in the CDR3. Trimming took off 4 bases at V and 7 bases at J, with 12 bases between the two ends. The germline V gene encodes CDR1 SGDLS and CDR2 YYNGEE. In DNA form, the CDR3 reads TGTGCCAGCAGCCCAGTCGGGTTTAATGAGCAGTTCTTC. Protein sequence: CASSPVGFNEQFF.